The T cell receptor beta chain under discussion was sequenced for a study of identical twins. Overall study findings and caveats: Without tracking the same donors, conclusions rested on cross-sectional statistical analysis.

TCRdb ran MiXCR on the 5' RACE reads and lists one entry per CDR3 protein. The sample lists more than 1.5 million distinct CDR3 sequences; less than 40% were seen once. This clonotype was recorded a few times. As yet, its antigen is unknown. The sequence derives from a newborn girl in good health. The sample comprised cord blood.

CDR3 DNA: TGTGCCAGCAGCTCGCGGGCCCAGCCGAACACTGAAGCTTTCTTT. This encodes CASSSRAQPNTEAFF. V and J are TRBV7-9 and TRBJ1-1; D remains ambiguous. The V and J ends lost 4 bases and 1 base respectively, with 13 bases between them. Germline assignment: CDR1 SEHNR and CDR2 FQNEAQ (reference sequence). The CDR3 totals 15 residues.